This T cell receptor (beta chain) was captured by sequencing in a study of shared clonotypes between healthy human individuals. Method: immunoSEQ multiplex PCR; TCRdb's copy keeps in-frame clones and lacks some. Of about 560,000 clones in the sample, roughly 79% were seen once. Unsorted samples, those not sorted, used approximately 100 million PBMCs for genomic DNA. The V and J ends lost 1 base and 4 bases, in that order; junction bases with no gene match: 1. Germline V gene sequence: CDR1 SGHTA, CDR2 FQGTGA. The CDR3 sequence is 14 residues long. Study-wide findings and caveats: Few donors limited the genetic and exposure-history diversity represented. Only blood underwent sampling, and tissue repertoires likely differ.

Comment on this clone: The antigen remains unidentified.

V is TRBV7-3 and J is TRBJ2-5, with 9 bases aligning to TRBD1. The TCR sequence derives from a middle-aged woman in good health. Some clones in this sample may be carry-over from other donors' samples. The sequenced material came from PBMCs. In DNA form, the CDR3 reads TGTGCCAGCAGCTTAAGACAGGGGGGAGAGACCCAGTACTTC. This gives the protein CASSLRQGGETQYF.